This entry concerns a single T cell receptor (beta chain). This entry is derived from a study of T-cell reconstitution after alpha-beta-depleted transplantation in children. Preparation of the TCRbeta library was carried out with unique molecular identifiers. TCRdb recomputed calls from the PCR reads with MiXCR, one row per CDR3 protein. The sample records more than 400,000 distinct CDR3 sequences, over 40% being singletons. The TCR comes from a girl between 2 and 10 years old with aplastic anemia, due to receive a stem cell transplant. The sequenced sample was PBMCs, obtained before TCRalphabeta/CD19-depleted stem cell transplant.

This CDR3 is CASSPEGPPGTPLHNEQFF. CDR3 in DNA: TGTGCCAGCAGCCCAGAAGGGCCTCCCGGGACACCCCTCCACAATGAGCAGTTCTTC. The chain employs TRBV11-2 and TRBJ2-1, with D possibly being TRBD1 (6 bases). V shed 5 bases and J shed 5 bases, with 28 bases lying between them. This CDR3 is built from 19 residues. Germline lookup yields CDR1 SGHAT and CDR2 FQNNGV.